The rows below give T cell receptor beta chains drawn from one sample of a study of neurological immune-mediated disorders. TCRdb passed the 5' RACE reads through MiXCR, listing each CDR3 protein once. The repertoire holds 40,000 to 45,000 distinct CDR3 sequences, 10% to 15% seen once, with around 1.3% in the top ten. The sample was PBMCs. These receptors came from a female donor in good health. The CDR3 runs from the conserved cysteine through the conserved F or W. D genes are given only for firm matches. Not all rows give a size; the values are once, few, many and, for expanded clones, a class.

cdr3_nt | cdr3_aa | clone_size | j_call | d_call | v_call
TGCGCCAGCAGCTTGGTGGCAGGGGGCGGCTATGGCTACACCTTC | CASSLVAGGGYGYTF | many | TRBJ1-2 | TRBD1 | TRBV5-1
TGTGCCAGCAGCTTAGACGGTACGGAGCTGTTTTTT | CASSLDGTELFF | NA | TRBJ2-2 | NA | TRBV7-6
TGTGCAAGCAGCTTCGGGACAGACAATCAGCACCAGCATTTT | CASSFGTDNQHQHF | NA | TRBJ1-5 | TRBD1 | TRBV7-9
TGTGCCAGCAGCCAAGAGGGGTCGGGCGAGCAGTACTTC | CASSQEGSGEQYF | NA | TRBJ2-7 | NA | TRBV3-1
TGCGCCAGCAGCTTTGGGACTAGCGGAGGCACAGATACGCAGTATTTT | CASSFGTSGGTDTQYF | many | TRBJ2-3 | TRBD2 | TRBV5-1
TGTGCCAGCAGAGTCGCAGGGTCGCAGCCCCAGCATTTT | CASRVAGSQPQHF | many | TRBJ1-5 | NA | TRBV12-3/TRBV12-4
TGCGCCAGCAGCTTGGGCGTTAGAATAGAGGGAGAGACCCAGTACTTC | CASSLGVRIEGETQYF | many | TRBJ2-5 | NA | TRBV5-1
TGTGCCAGCTCACCACTCGACAGCGGCGGAGAGCAGTTCTTC | CASSPLDSGGEQFF | many | TRBJ2-1 | NA | TRBV18
TGCAGCGTCTTCATTTTGAACACTGAAGCTTTCTTT | CSVFILNTEAFF | many | TRBJ1-1 | NA | TRBV29-1
TGCAGTGCAACAAGTGTCGGCGGGGGCAAGACCCAGTACTTC | CSATSVGGGKTQYF | many | TRBJ2-5 | NA | TRBV20-1
TGTGCCAGCAGCTTAATCCCACAAGGATGGACTGAAGCTGTCTTT | CASSLIPQGWTEAVF | NA | TRBJ1-1 | NA | TRBV7-9
TGTGCCAGCAGTTTAGGCGGGAGGAAACAGAATCAGCCCCAGCATTTT | CASSLGGRKQNQPQHF | NA | TRBJ1-5 | NA | TRBV12-3/TRBV12-4
TGCGCCAGCCTCGCAGGGGATAGTTCACCCCTCCACTTT | CASLAGDSSPLHF | many | TRBJ1-6 | NA | TRBV10-2
TGTGCCAGCAGGCGCACAGATACGCAGTATTTT | CASRRTDTQYF | many | TRBJ2-3 | NA | TRBV27
TGTGCCAGCAGCGAAGGGACAGGGGCCCGCCAGCCCCAGCATTTT | CASSEGTGARQPQHF | many | TRBJ1-5 | TRBD1 | TRBV7-8
TGCAGTGCTAGAGATACTTTTAGCGGGAGGCTAGGTGGGCAGTTCTTC | CSARDTFSGRLGGQFF | many | TRBJ2-1 | TRBD2 | TRBV20-1
TGTGCCAGCAGTTCGAAGACGTATGGCTACACCTTC | CASSSKTYGYTF | NA | TRBJ1-2 | NA | TRBV6-5
TGTGCCAGCATGCAAGGGTGGCACAATGAGCAGTTCTTC | CASMQGWHNEQFF | many | TRBJ2-1 | NA | TRBV27
TGTGCCAGTAGTATAGGAGGGACAGACTACACAGATACGCAGTATTTT | CASSIGGTDYTDTQYF | few | TRBJ2-3 | TRBD1 | TRBV19
TGTGCCAGCAGCCATGACGATGGTGGGGGAGGGCACGAGCAGTACTTC | CASSHDDGGGGHEQYF | many | TRBJ2-7 | TRBD2 | TRBV4-2
TGTGCCAGCAGCTTGATTGGCGGGGGGAGTCATGGCTACACCTTC | CASSLIGGGSHGYTF | medium-sized | TRBJ1-2 | NA | TRBV5-5
TGTGCCAGCAGTGACGAGAGGGGGTACGGTCATCCCCAGCATTTT | CASSDERGYGHPQHF | NA | TRBJ1-5 | NA | TRBV6-4
TGCAGTGCTAGAGATAGGACAGCGAACACTGAAGCTTTCTTT | CSARDRTANTEAFF | many | TRBJ1-1 | NA | TRBV20-1
TGTGCCTGGAGTGTAGGTGACCCCTCGAACACCGGGGAGCTGTTTTTT | CAWSVGDPSNTGELFF | many | TRBJ2-2 | NA | TRBV30
TGTGCCAGCAGTACTAGCACCGAGCAGTACTTC | CASSTSTEQYF | NA | TRBJ2-7 | NA | TRBV6-2/TRBV6-3
TGTGCCAGCAGTCCTAGCGGGAGGAGCACAGATACGCAGTATTTT | CASSPSGRSTDTQYF | many | TRBJ2-3 | TRBD2 | TRBV5-8
TGTGCCAGCAGTTTTGGGGGCGGGGGGTACTTC | CASSFGGGGYF | many | TRBJ2-4 | NA | TRBV27
TGCAGCGTTGACTATTCGGGCCCCGGCTATGGCTACACCTTC | CSVDYSGPGYGYTF | many | TRBJ1-2 | NA | TRBV29-1
TGTGCCACCAGCAGAGGAGGAGGGTGGGCCACTGAAGCTTTCTTT | CATSRGGGWATEAFF | NA | TRBJ1-1 | NA | TRBV15
TGCAGTGCTGAACCGGGACGGGCGAACACTGAAGCTTTCTTT | CSAEPGRANTEAFF | many | TRBJ1-1 | NA | TRBV20-1
TGTGCCAGCAGGGGGGACATAAAGGAGGGAAAACTGTTTTTT | CASRGDIKEGKLFF | many | TRBJ1-4 | NA | TRBV12-3/TRBV12-4
TGCGCCAGCAGCCAAGACGAGCCTTCAGTCGTGCGAGATGGCTACACCTTC | CASSQDEPSVVRDGYTF | NA | TRBJ1-2 | NA | TRBV4-1
TGTGCCAGCAGTTATCACCGGGACAGAGGAAATGAGCAGTTCTTC | CASSYHRDRGNEQFF | NA | TRBJ2-1 | TRBD1 | TRBV6-5
TGCGCCAGCAGCTTGGATGCAGGGGGCAATCAGCCCCAGCATTTT | CASSLDAGGNQPQHF | many | TRBJ1-5 | NA | TRBV5-1
TGTGCCAGCAGCTTAGCGCGCCTAGCGGATACCGGGGAGCTGTTTTTT | CASSLARLADTGELFF | many | TRBJ2-2 | TRBD2 | TRBV7-8
TGTGCCTGGGGACAGACGCCAAACACTGAAGCTTTCTTT | CAWGQTPNTEAFF | many | TRBJ1-1 | NA | TRBV30
TGTGCCAGCCTTAACTGGGCGAACACTGAAGCTTTCTTT | CASLNWANTEAFF | many | TRBJ1-1 | NA | TRBV6-1
TGTGCCAGTAGCGTTATAAGCTGGGGTGAGCAGTTCTTC | CASSVISWGEQFF | many | TRBJ2-1 | NA | TRBV19
TGTGCCAGCAGCCGAGGGGGGAACTCTGAAGCTTTCTTT | CASSRGGNSEAFF | many | TRBJ1-1 | NA | TRBV7-9
TGCTCCAGCAGCTTGGCCGGGGACAGGATTTACGAGCAGTACTTT | CSSSLAGDRIYEQYF | NA | TRBJ2-7 | TRBD1 | TRBV5-1
TGCGCCAGCAGCTTGGGTCTCCAGGGGTGGGGCGACTATGGCTACACCTTC | CASSLGLQGWGDYGYTF | many | TRBJ1-2 | NA | TRBV5-1
TGTGCCAGCAGTCGATTAGCGTACAGCTCCTACAATGAGCAGTTCTTC | CASSRLAYSSYNEQFF | few | TRBJ2-1 | NA | TRBV6-5
TGTGCCAGCAGCGTAACTACACCGACCTACGAGCAGTACTTC | CASSVTTPTYEQYF | NA | TRBJ2-7 | NA | TRBV9
TGTGCCATCAGTGAGTCGGACAGGGCCACTGAAGCTTTCTTT | CAISESDRATEAFF | many | TRBJ1-1 | TRBD1 | TRBV10-3
TGTGCCAGCAGGCACCCGGGACGCCTTCTTTTC | CASRHPGRLLF | many | TRBJ1-4 | NA | TRBV6-2/TRBV6-3
TGCAGTGCTAGGTCGGTCTCCTACGAGCAGTACTTC | CSARSVSYEQYF | many | TRBJ2-7 | NA | TRBV20-1
TGCGCCAGCAGCCGAGGACAGGAAAATTCACCCCTCCACTTT | CASSRGQENSPLHF | many | TRBJ1-6 | TRBD1 | TRBV4-1
TGCGCCAGCAGCGACAGTCCTTATGGCTACACCTTC | CASSDSPYGYTF | many | TRBJ1-2 | NA | TRBV10-1
TGTGCCAGCAGCCCTCCTAGGTGGCAGGGAACCTCCTACGAGCAGTACTTC | CASSPPRWQGTSYEQYF | many | TRBJ2-7 | NA | TRBV7-8
TGTGCCAGCAGCTCGAGAAGGGGCGGTTCCGCGGGGGCCACTGAAGCTTTCTTT | CASSSRRGGSAGATEAFF | many | TRBJ1-1 | NA | TRBV7-6
TGCAGCGTAGCCGGGGGCGAGGGCGCCACAGATACGCAGTATTTT | CSVAGGEGATDTQYF | many | TRBJ2-3 | NA | TRBV29-1